These 2 T cell receptor beta chains came from one sample sequenced in a study of CD8 T cells in ankylosing spondylitis. In TCRdb, the 5' RACE reads were re-called with MiXCR into one record per CDR3 protein. The sample holds around 340,000 distinct CDR3 sequences, 20% seen once. Sequences were obtained from blood, either unsorted or a sorted T cell fraction (not recorded which). These receptor sequences come from a male donor with ankylosing spondylitis or in good health (not recorded which).

The chain links TRBV7-9 to TRBJ2-5, with D hard to call. V lost 0 bases, J lost 4 bases, and 6 bases lay in between. CDR1 is SEHNR, CDR2 FQNEAQ, per germline (reference sequence). This CDR3 comprises 13 residues. The CDR3 DNA reads TGTGCCAGCAGCTTAGCCACCGGAGAGACCCAGTACTTC. Translated, it gives CASSLATGETQYF.

The chain couples TRBV14 to TRBJ2-4, with 7 positions matching TRBD1. J lost 5 bases, V lost 4 bases, and 14 bases had no gene match. Germline V gives CDR1 SGHDN, CDR2 FVKESK. This CDR3 is built from 17 residues. The CDR3 reads CASSPVHRGGFENIQYF. CDR3 in DNA: TGTGCCAGCAGCCCGGTACACAGGGGCGGCTTCGAAAACATTCAGTACTTC.